The 25 T cell receptor beta chains below all came from one sample that was sequenced in a study of PD-L1 blockade in urothelial cancer. Libraries were prepared by immunoSEQ multiplex PCR; TCRdb keeps only in-frame clonotypes and omits some of them. The data hold some 60,000 clones, with approximately 86% observed a single time. Sequenced here: PBMCs, sampled around atezolizumab (anti-PD-L1) treatment. All receptors derive from a man aged 45 to 65 with urothelial cancer.

V gene TRBV7-9 combines with J gene TRBJ2-3; 10 bases map to TRBD2. The CDR3 has 17 residues. The V segment lost 5 bases and the J segment 2 bases; nucleotides outside the gene matches: 10. From germline, CDR1 is SEHNR and CDR2 FQNEAQ (reference sequence). CDR3 nucleotides: TGTGCCAGCAGCCGAGGAAAAACTAGCGGGGACACAGATACGCAGTATTTT. Protein: CASSRGKTSGDTDTQYF.

This sequence joins TRBV7-3 and TRBJ2-1; 14 bases align to TRBD2. The V gene end was trimmed by 3 bases and the J gene end by 8 bases; junction bases not matched to a gene: 9. The CDR3 has 17 amino acids. Germline V CDR1 and CDR2: SGHTA, FQGTGA. Written as DNA, the CDR3 is TGTGCCAGCAGCTTGGGGCGACTAGCGGGAGGGGTCCATGAGCAGTTCTTC. Translated: CASSLGRLAGGVHEQFF. The full variable domain, in which reference TRBV7-3 and TRBJ2-1 provide the parts outside the CDR3, is GAGVSQTPSNKVTEKGKYVELRCDPISGHTALYWYRQSLGQGPEFLIYFQGTGAADDSGLPNDRFFAVRPEGSVSTLKIQRTERGDSAVYLCASSLGRLAGGVHEQFFGPGTRLTVL.

The rearrangement joins TRBV19 to TRBJ2-7; D is possibly TRBD1 (6 bases). The CDR3 consists of 16 residues. The V gene lost 5 bases and the J gene lost 3 bases, with 20 bases spanning the gap. Germline V gene sequence: CDR1 LNHDA, CDR2 SQIVND (reference sequence). The CDR3 coding sequence is TGTGCCAGTAGTTCGACGCCGGACAGACTATACTACGAGCAGTACTTC. Translation gives CASSSTPDRLYYEQYF.

The chain couples TRBV7-3 to TRBJ2-1, with 7 bases fitting TRBD2. The CDR3 spans 15 residues. Germline CDR1 SGHTA, CDR2 FQGTGA. V dropped 2 bases and J dropped 3; count of bases not matched to a gene: 4. This CDR3 reads CASSLVGGGYNEQFF. Here the CDR3 DNA reads TGTGCCAGCAGCTTAGTTGGCGGGGGCTACAATGAGCAGTTCTTC.

The V and J genes are TRBV6-1 and TRBJ2-5; 12 bases are a match to TRBD2. The V gene's germline CDR1 is MNHNS and CDR2 SASEGT. Trimming at V came to 6 bases and at J to 4 bases, leaving 6 bases not matched to a gene. This CDR3 is 15 amino acids long. CDR3 protein: CASRRTSGMGETQYF. DNA of the CDR3: TGTGCCAGCAGGAGGACTAGCGGGATGGGAGAGACCCAGTACTTC.

This chain uses TRBV28 with TRBJ2-2, with D tentatively TRBD1 (6 bases). With 4 bases removed from V and 6 bases from J, the gap between germline ends came to 6 bases. This CDR3 is built from 12 residues. Germline assignment: CDR1 MDHEN and CDR2 SYDVKM. As DNA, the CDR3 is TGTGCCAGCAGTTCAGGGGCCGGGGAGCTGTTTTTT. This gives the protein CASSSGAGELFF.

This chain links TRBV5-4 with TRBJ2-3, with 11 bases that match TRBD2. Germline trimming cut 4 bases from V and 4 bases from J; bases unmatched to any gene: 5. The CDR3 loop spans 15 amino acids. Germline V gene lookup returns CDR1 SGHNT and CDR2 YYREEE (reference sequence). The chain's CDR3 is CASSRGLAGSDTQYF. The CDR3 bases are TGTGCCAGCAGCCGCGGACTAGCGGGTTCAGATACGCAGTATTTT.

V gene TRBV6-5 combines with J gene TRBJ1-1, with 7 bases matching TRBD1. Germline trimming cut 7 bases from V and 7 bases from J; bases unmatched to any gene: 15. Germline-derived CDR1 and CDR2 are MNHEY and SVGAGI. The CDR3 length is 15 residues. Here the CDR3 DNA reads TGTGCCAGCAATCGAGGAGGGGGCGCCCCATATGAAGCTTTCTTT. Its protein is CASNRGGGAPYEAFF.

The chain carries TRBV6-1 and TRBJ2-1; D gene ambiguous. There are 15 residues in the CDR3. Germline CDR1 and CDR2: MNHNS and SASEGT. Trimming shortened V by 4 bases and J by 7 bases, and 17 bases separated the two germline ends. This chain's CDR3 is CASSVGLGDINEQFF. CDR3 DNA: TGTGCCAGCAGTGTCGGGTTGGGTGATATAAATGAGCAGTTCTTC.

In this sample, this clone turned up a few times. This sequence joins TRBV19 and TRBJ2-2; D gene uncertain. This CDR3 contains 13 residues. In germline, CDR1 is LNHDA, CDR2 SQIVND (reference sequence). Trimming took 6 bases from V and 5 from J, leaving 10 bases between them. The CDR3 loop reads CASSVTWTGELFF. As DNA, the CDR3 is TGTGCCAGTAGCGTAACTTGGACCGGGGAGCTGTTTTTT.

The chain has TRBV4-2 and TRBJ1-1, with a possible D match to TRBD1 (6 bases). The CDR3 is made up of 14 amino acids. Germline loops: CDR1 LGHNA, CDR2 YNFKEQ. The V end lost 2 bases, the J end lost 1 base, and 8 bases lay between the germline ends. Written as DNA, the CDR3 is TGTGCCAGCAGCCAAAAGACAGGGAACACTGAAGCTTTCTTT. It is translated as CASSQKTGNTEAFF.

V gene TRBV5-8 combines with J gene TRBJ1-6; a weak D match, TRBD1 (5 bases). Trimming left V 4 bases short and J 8 bases short, with 13 bases between. CDR1 SGHTS and CDR2 YDEGEE come from the germline V gene. The CDR3 extends over 14 amino acids. The CDR3 DNA is TGTGCCAGCAGCCCCAGACAGAGGTATTCACCCCTCCACTTT. This translates into CASSPRQRYSPLHF.

The chain employs TRBV11-2 and TRBJ2-7, with 12 bases that match TRBD2. CDR3 length: 17 residues. The V gene's germline CDR1 is SGHAT and CDR2 FQNNGV. The ends lost 0 bases at V and 5 bases at J; junction bases unmatched: 8. The CDR3 region is CASSLDALAGGSHEQYF. The CDR3 coding sequence is TGTGCCAGCAGCTTAGACGCACTAGCGGGAGGTTCTCACGAGCAGTACTTC.

The J gene is TRBJ2-7, the V gene TRBV27; D perhaps matches TRBD2 (5 bases). From germline, CDR1 is MNHEY and CDR2 SMNVEV (reference sequence). Trimming took 4 bases from V and 2 from J, leaving 15 bases between them. The CDR3 runs to 15 residues. The CDR3, as DNA: TGTGCCAGCAGTTCCGCTGGACTTCTCCCCTACGAGCAGTACTTC. Amino acid sequence: CASSSAGLLPYEQYF.

Only one count was recorded for this clone. The chain recombines TRBV7-3 with TRBJ2-2, with 14 bases lining up with TRBD2. Germline V lookup: CDR1 SGHTA, CDR2 FQGTGA. J gave up 6 bases and V 5 bases, and 8 bases lay outside the gene matches. The CDR3 extends over 17 amino acids. As DNA, the CDR3 is TGTGCCAGCAGCCCCACGGGACTAGCGGGAGTGTCCGGGGAGCTGTTTTTT. Amino acids: CASSPTGLAGVSGELFF.

The chain links TRBV7-3 to TRBJ2-1, with 7 bases matching TRBD2. The V and J ends lost 5 bases and 8 bases, in that order; junction bases with no gene match: 9. Germline V gene sequence: CDR1 SGHTA, CDR2 FQGTGA. The CDR3 runs to 14 residues. The CDR3 DNA follows: TGTGCCAGCAGCCCGCCGACTAGCTTGGATGAGCAGTTCTTC. Translated, it gives CASSPPTSLDEQFF.

This clone occurred a few times. The chain has TRBV6-6 and TRBJ1-2, with D possibly TRBD1 on 5 matching bases. Trimming cost V 8 bases and J 5 bases, with 15 bases left between them. The CDR3 is 13 amino acids. Germline loops: CDR1 MNHNY, CDR2 SVGAGI (reference sequence). The CDR3 region is CASAGGPEYGYTF. Written as DNA, the CDR3 is TGTGCCAGCGCCGGGGGTCCCGAATATGGCTACACCTTC.

The chain carries TRBV15 and TRBJ1-6, with 8 bases fitting TRBD1. CDR1 and CDR2 (germline): LNHNV, YYDKDF (reference sequence). Losses at the gene ends were 4 bases for V and 7 bases for J; bases not matched to a gene: 6. CDR3 length: 15 amino acids. The CDR3 coding sequence is TGTGCCACCAGCACCCGACAGGGGAAGAATTCACCCCTCCACTTT. Translation gives CATSTRQGKNSPLHF.

This rearrangement joins TRBV19 to TRBJ2-2; D perhaps matches TRBD2 (6 bases). This CDR3 region has 16 residues. Per germline, CDR1 LNHDA and CDR2 SQIVND (reference sequence). V was clipped by 1 base and J by 5 bases, with 14 bases between them. CDR3 amino acids: CASSIGRGRRTGELFF. DNA for the CDR3: TGTGCCAGTAGTATAGGGAGGGGAAGAAGGACCGGGGAGCTGTTTTTT.

The chain's CDR3 is CASSRGNRPDTQYF. The DNA for the CDR3 is TGTGCCAGTAGTAGAGGGAATCGCCCAGATACGCAGTATTTT. The genes are TRBV19 and TRBJ2-3; D perhaps matches TRBD2 (5 bases). This CDR3 is built from 14 residues. Between the trimmed V and J ends, which lost 4 bases and 4 bases, there was a span of 12 bases. In germline, CDR1 is LNHDA, CDR2 SQIVND (reference sequence).

V and J are TRBV5-1 and TRBJ2-3, with D possibly matching TRBD1 (6 bases). The CDR3 sequence is 15 residues long. V was clipped by 4 bases and J by 6 bases, with 18 bases between them. Germline CDR1 and CDR2: SGHRS and YFSETQ. The CDR3 nucleotides read TGCGCCAGCAGCCCAAATGACAGGCGTTTGGATACGCAGTATTTT. This gives the protein CASSPNDRRLDTQYF.

The chain recombines TRBV6-4 with TRBJ2-1; 10 nucleotides match TRBD2. The V gene end was trimmed by 4 bases and the J gene end by 12 bases; junction bases not matched to a gene: 6. Germline CDR1 and CDR2: MRHNA and SNTAGT. The CDR3 totals 13 residues. As DNA, the CDR3 is TGTGCCAGCAGTGTGGGAGCGGGAGGGCGGCAGTTCTTC. Protein product: CASSVGAGGRQFF.

The chain couples TRBV5-4 to TRBJ2-7, with a weak D call TRBD2 (5 bases). The germline CDR1 and CDR2 sequences are SGHNT and YYREEE (reference sequence). The CDR3 length is 14 residues. V lost 4 bases to trimming and J lost 7 bases, with 18 bases between them. CDR3 bases: TGTGCCAGCAGCCTCGGACTTGGGTCGAGTGAGCAGTACTTC. Translating it yields CASSLGLGSSEQYF.

This clone was seen repeatedly, ten times or more. This chain joins TRBV11-2 and TRBJ2-1, with 10 bases aligning to TRBD2. The trim removed 5 bases at V and 8 bases at J, leaving 15 bases unmatched. CDR1 is SGHAT and CDR2 is FQNNGV in the germline V gene. The CDR3 runs to 17 residues. In DNA form, the CDR3 reads TGTGCCAGCAGCCGGAGCCCGATAGCGGGAGGTAACGATGAGCAGTTCTTC. As protein: CASSRSPIAGGNDEQFF.

The chain carries TRBV9 and TRBJ2-3, with 8 bases aligning to TRBD2. Germline V CDR1 and CDR2: SGDLS, YYNGEE. The CDR3 runs to 15 residues. V was clipped by 0 bases and J by 3 bases; unmatched bases: 3. In DNA, the CDR3 is TGTGCCAGCAGCGTAGGGGGACTAGTTACAGATACGCAGTATTTT. This translates into CASSVGGLVTDTQYF.